One T cell receptor (beta chain) is described in this entry. Mismatch with germline at one junction end may stem from a read error. This CDR3 has 15 amino acids. Germline V gene data show CDR1 as DFQATT and CDR2 as SNEGSKA (reference sequence). Each CDR3 protein gets one entry after TCRdb re-called the 5' RACE reads with MiXCR. The data contain about 720,000 distinct CDR3 sequences, roughly 18% of them singletons. This record comes from a study of identical twins. These data also featured in a second study, about T cells expressing NK-cell markers. That source notes: In several experiments, sorting was confined to alpha-beta TCR T cells through use of an anti-gamma-delta TCR antibody.

The V and J genes are TRBV20-1 and TRBJ2-1; 15 nucleotides match TRBD2. The clonotype originates from a woman between 18 and 29 years old in good health. Sequencing was carried out using PBMCs. Here the CDR3 DNA reads TGCATTGCTTCCCGGACTAGCGGGGGGGTCCATGAGCAGTTCTTC. Encoded protein: CIASRTSGGVHEQFF.